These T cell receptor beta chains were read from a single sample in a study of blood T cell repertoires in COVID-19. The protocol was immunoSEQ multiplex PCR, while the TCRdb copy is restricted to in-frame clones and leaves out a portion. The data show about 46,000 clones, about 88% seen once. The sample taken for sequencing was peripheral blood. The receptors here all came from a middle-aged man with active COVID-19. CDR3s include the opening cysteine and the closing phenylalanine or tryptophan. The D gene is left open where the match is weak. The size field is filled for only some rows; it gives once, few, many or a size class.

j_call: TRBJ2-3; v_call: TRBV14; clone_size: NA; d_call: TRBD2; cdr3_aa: CASSQGTSLLPDTQYF; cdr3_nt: TGTGCCAGCAGCCAAGGGACTAGTCTACTCCCAGATACGCAGTATTTT
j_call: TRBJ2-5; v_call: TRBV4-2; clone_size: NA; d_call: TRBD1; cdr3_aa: CASSQARGQGAQETQYF; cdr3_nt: TGTGCCAGCAGCCAAGCCCGCGGACAGGGGGCACAAGAGACCCAGTACTTC
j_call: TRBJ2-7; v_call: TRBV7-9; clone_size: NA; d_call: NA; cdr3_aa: CASSFHSDTTGEQYF; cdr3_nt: TGTGCCAGCAGCTTCCACTCCGATACTACAGGGGAGCAGTACTTC
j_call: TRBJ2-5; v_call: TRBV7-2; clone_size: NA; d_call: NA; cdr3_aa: CASSSPGGLAMIETQYF; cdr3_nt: TGTGCCAGCAGCTCCCCCGGGGGGCTAGCGATGATTGAGACCCAGTACTTC
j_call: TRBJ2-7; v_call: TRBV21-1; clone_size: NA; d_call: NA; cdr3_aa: CASSTRQGAGEQYF; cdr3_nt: TGTGCCAGCAGCACTCGACAGGGGGCAGGGGAGCAGTACTTC
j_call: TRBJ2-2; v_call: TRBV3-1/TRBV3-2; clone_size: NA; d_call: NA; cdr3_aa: CASSPTTVRTGELFF; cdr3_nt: TGTGCCAGCAGTCCGACTACTGTTAGGACCGGGGAGCTGTTTTTT
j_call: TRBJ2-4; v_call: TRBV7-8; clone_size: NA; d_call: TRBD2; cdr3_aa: CASSSGLAGVLKNIQYF; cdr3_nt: TGTGCCAGCAGCTCAGGACTAGCGGGAGTACTCAAAAACATTCAGTACTTC
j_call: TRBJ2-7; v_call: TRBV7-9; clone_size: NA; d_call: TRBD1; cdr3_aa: CASSFDRDEQYF; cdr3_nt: TGTGCCAGCAGCTTCGACAGGGACGAGCAGTACTTC
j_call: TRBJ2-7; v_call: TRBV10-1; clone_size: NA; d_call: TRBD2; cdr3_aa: CASSAGGTYEQYF; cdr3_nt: TGCGCCAGCAGTGCCGGGGGGACCTACGAGCAGTACTTC
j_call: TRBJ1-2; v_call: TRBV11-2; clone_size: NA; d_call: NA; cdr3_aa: CASSLERRLFYGYTF; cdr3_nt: TGTGCCAGCAGCTTAGAACGTAGACTTTTCTATGGCTACACCTTC
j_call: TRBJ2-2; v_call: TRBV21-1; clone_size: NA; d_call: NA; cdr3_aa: CASSIKRTSGRNTGELFF; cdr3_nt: TGTGCCAGCAGCATCAAAAGGACTAGCGGTAGGAACACCGGGGAGCTGTTTTTT
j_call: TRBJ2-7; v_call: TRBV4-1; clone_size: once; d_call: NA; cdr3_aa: CASSQAMDSYEQYF; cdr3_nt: TGCGCCAGCAGCCAAGCCATGGACAGCTACGAGCAGTACTTC
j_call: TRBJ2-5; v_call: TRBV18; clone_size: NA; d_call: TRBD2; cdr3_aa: CASSPPGGGPQETQYF; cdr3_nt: TGTGCCAGCTCCCCACCGGGAGGAGGTCCCCAAGAGACCCAGTACTTC
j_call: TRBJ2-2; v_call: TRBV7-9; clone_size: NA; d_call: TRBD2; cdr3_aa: CASRPPRRERLYTGELFF; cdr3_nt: TGTGCCAGCAGACCTCCCCGGCGGGAGAGGTTGTACACCGGGGAGCTGTTTTTT
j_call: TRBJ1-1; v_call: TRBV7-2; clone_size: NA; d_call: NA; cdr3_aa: CASSSRTVKAFF; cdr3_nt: TGTGCCAGCAGCTCACGGACAGTAAAAGCTTTCTTT
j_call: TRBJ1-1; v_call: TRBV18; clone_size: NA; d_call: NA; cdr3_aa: CASSLSTQGVRTLNTEAFF; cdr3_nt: TGTGCCAGCTCACTCTCGACTCAAGGGGTCCGGACCTTGAACACTGAAGCTTTCTTT
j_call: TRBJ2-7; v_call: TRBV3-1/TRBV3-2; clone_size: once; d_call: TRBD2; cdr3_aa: CASEGRAAGGYEQYF; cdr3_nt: TGTGCCAGCGAGGGGCGAGCAGCGGGGGGCTACGAGCAGTACTTC
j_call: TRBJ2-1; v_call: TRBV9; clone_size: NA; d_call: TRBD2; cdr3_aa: CASSLSLGGLADSYNEQFF; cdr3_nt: TGTGCCAGCAGCCTCTCCCTGGGGGGACTAGCGGACTCCTACAATGAGCAGTTCTTC
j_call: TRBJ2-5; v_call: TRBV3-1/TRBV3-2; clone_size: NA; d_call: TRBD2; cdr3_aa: CASSPKLAGGPETQYF; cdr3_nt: TGTGCCAGCAGCCCCAAACTAGCGGGGGGGCCAGAGACCCAGTACTTC
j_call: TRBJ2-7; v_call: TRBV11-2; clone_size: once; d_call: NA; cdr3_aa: CASSLGLNSYEQYF; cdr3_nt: TGTGCCAGCAGCTTAGGACTAAATTCCTACGAGCAGTACTTC
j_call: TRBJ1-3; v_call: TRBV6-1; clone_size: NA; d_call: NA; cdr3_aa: CASSELQGGSGNTIYF; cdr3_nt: TGTGCCAGCAGTGAATTACAGGGCGGCTCTGGAAACACCATATATTTT
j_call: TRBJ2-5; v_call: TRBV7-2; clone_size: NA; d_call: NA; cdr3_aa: CASSLGRGFETQYF; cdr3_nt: TGTGCCAGCAGCTTAGGGAGGGGATTTGAGACCCAGTACTTC